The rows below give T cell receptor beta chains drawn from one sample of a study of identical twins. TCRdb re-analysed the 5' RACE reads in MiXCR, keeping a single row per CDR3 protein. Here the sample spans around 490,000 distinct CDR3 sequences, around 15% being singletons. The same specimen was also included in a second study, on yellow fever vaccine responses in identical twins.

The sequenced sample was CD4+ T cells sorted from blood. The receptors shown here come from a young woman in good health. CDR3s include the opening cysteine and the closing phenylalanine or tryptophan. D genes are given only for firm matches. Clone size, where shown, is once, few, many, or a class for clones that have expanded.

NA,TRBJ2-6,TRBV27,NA,CASSPLGAGANVLTF,TGTGCCAGCAGCCCCTTGGGGGCTGGGGCCAACGTCCTGACTTTC
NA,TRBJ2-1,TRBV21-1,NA,CASSGQASSFF,TGTGCCAGCAGCGGACAGGCTTCCTCGTTCTTC
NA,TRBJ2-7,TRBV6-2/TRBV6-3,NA,CASSMDLTYEQYF,TGTGCCAGCAGTATGGATCTTACCTACGAGCAGTACTTC
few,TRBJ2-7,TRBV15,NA,CATSKTRFYEQYF,TGTGCCACCAGCAAGACTAGATTTTACGAGCAGTACTTC
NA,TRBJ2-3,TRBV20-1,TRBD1,CSATPATGGLDTQYF,TGCAGTGCTACCCCCGCGACAGGGGGACTAGATACGCAGTATTTT
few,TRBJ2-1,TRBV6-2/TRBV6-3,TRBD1,CASSYLDRAYNEQFF,TGTGCCAGCAGTTACTTGGACAGGGCCTACAATGAGCAGTTCTTC
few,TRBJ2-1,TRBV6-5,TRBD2,CASRLAGGRNEQFF,TGTGCCAGCAGGTTAGCGGGGGGGCGGAATGAGCAGTTCTTC
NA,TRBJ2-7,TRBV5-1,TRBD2,CASSLEEGGLSYEQYF,TGCGCCAGCAGCTTGGAGGAGGGAGGGCTTTCCTACGAGCAGTACTTC
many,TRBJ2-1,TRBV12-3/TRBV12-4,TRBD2,CASSWHSGIGGDEQFF,TGTGCCAGCAGTTGGCATAGCGGGATCGGTGGGGATGAGCAGTTCTTC
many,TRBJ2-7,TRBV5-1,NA,CASSYQWAGSGEQYF,TGCGCCAGCAGTTACCAGTGGGCAGGGTCGGGTGAGCAGTACTTC
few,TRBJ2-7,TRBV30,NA,CAWTSAYEQYF,TGTGCCTGGACTAGCGCTTACGAGCAGTACTTC
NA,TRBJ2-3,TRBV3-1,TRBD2,CASSQKWGLAGGSDTQYF,TGTGCCAGCAGCCAAAAGTGGGGACTAGCGGGAGGATCAGATACGCAGTATTTT
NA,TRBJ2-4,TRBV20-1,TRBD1,CSAPATGANIQYF,TGCAGTGCTCCTGCGACAGGGGCGAACATTCAGTACTTC
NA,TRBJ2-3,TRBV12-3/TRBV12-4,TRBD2,CASRESGGGNTQYF,TGTGCCAGCAGAGAGAGCGGGGGAGGAAATACGCAGTATTTT
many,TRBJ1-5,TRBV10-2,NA,CASSVGYNQPQHF,TGCGCCAGCAGTGTCGGGTATAATCAGCCCCAGCATTTT
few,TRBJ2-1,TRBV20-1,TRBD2,CSARDPSGGYNEQFF,TGCAGTGCTAGAGATCCTAGCGGGGGCTACAATGAGCAGTTCTTC
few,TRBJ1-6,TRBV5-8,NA,CASREDVSLHF,TGTGCCAGCAGAGAGGATGTATCCCTCCACTTT
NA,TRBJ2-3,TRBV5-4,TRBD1,CASSTYRGRGTDTQYF,TGTGCCAGCAGCACCTACAGGGGGCGCGGGACAGATACGCAGTATTTT
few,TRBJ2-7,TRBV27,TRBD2,CASSYKPGLAGGYEQYF,TGTGCCAGCAGTTATAAACCGGGACTAGCGGGAGGCTACGAGCAGTACTTC
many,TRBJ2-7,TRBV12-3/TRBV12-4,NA,CASSFQLQAVDEQYF,TGTGCCAGCAGTTTCCAGTTACAGGCCGTCGACGAGCAGTACTTC
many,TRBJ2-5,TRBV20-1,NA,CSARDGGIQETQYF,TGCAGTGCTAGAGATGGGGGGATCCAAGAGACCCAGTACTTC
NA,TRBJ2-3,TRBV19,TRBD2,CASSISGSGTDTQYF,TGTGCCAGTAGTATTAGCGGGAGCGGCACAGATACGCAGTATTTT
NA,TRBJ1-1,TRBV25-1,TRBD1,CASSVRGGPGTEAFF,TGTGCCAGCAGTGTACGAGGGGGCCCAGGCACTGAAGCTTTCTTT
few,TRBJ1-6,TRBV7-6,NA,CASSPLQGLNSPLHF,TGTGCCAGCAGCCCACTTCAGGGTTTGAATTCACCCCTCCACTTT
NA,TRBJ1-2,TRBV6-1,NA,CASSLRDGYGYTF,TGTGCCAGCAGCCTCCGGGACGGCTATGGCTACACCTTC
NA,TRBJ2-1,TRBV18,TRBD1,CASSTGAEEQFF,TGTGCCAGCTCAACAGGGGCCGAGGAGCAGTTCTTC
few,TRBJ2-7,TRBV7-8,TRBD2,CASSLTLAGAYEQYF,TGTGCCAGCAGCTTAACACTAGCGGGGGCCTACGAGCAGTACTTC
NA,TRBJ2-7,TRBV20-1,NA,CSASNPVARAVDEQYF,TGCAGTGCTAGCAATCCCGTCGCCAGGGCGGTAGACGAGCAGTACTTC